The sequence of this TCR beta chain was determined in a study of blood T cell repertoires in COVID-19. Study at large: Sources were T cells, B-cell-depleted T cells, or PBMCs; the material itself was cDNA or gDNA.

V shed 1 base and J shed 8 bases, with 3 bases lying between them. Looked up from germline, CDR1 is MDHEN and CDR2 is SYDVKM. The CDR3 covers 11 residues. Only one count was recorded for this clone. The cohort comprised adults aged roughly 18 to 95 years residing in 20 to 30 US areas. Cohort 3 donors counted as recovered after two negative PCRs, clearance, or resolved symptoms. The assay was immunoSEQ multiplex PCR, and TCRdb's table has in-frame clones only and misses some. The top ten clones hold more than 9% of a sample with about 310,000 clones, approximately 89% of them seen once. The receptor's source is a woman aged 25-40 years who had recovered from COVID-19. This chain connects TRBV28 to TRBJ2-1; no firm D call. The sequencing sample was made of PBMCs or T cells enriched from blood (not recorded which). DNA for the CDR3: TGTGCCAGCAGTTTATCGTATGAGCAGTTCTTC. It yields the protein CASSLSYEQFF. Variable domain in full (rest from reference TRBV28 and TRBJ2-1): DVKVTQSSRYLVKRTGEKVFLECVQDMDHENMFWYRQDPGLGLRLIYFSYDVKMKEKGDIPEGYSVSREKKERFSLILESASTNQTSMYLCASSLSYEQFFGPGTRLTVL.